One and the same sample provided the 2 T cell receptor beta chains below, sequenced in a study of T cell repertoires in cytomegalovirus infection. TCRdb re-called the reads with MiXCR, one entry per CDR3 protein. The sample shows 100,000 to 150,000 distinct CDR3 sequences, 7% to 9.5% of them seen only once. Source material: PBMCs. These receptors all stem from a human donor in good health (CMV status not recorded). Some clones in this sample may be carry-over from other donors' samples.

This clonotype was recorded many times. V is TRBV19 and J is TRBJ1-2; 9 bases line up with TRBD1. CDR1 LNHDA and CDR2 SQIVND come from the germline V gene (reference sequence). The CDR3 runs 15 residues. V lost 4 bases, J lost 3 bases, and 6 bases stayed unmatched. The DNA of the CDR3 is TGTGCCAGTAGTACCACAGGGGGCAGGTACTATGGCTACACCTTC. Its translation is CASSTTGGRYYGYTF.

This clonotype occurred many times. The V call is TRBV7-9, the J call TRBJ2-5; perhaps TRBD1 as D (6 bases). Germline assignment: CDR1 SEHNR and CDR2 FQNEAQ (reference sequence). The CDR3 has 13 residues. Trimming removed 4 bases at V and 3 bases at J, with 9 bases between. The CDR3 sequence: CASSWDMEETQYF. CDR3 nucleotides: TGTGCCAGCAGCTGGGACATGGAAGAGACCCAGTACTTC.